This T cell receptor (beta chain) was identified in a study of T cells after yellow fever vaccination. For the study at large: Researchers used SMART-Seq v4 Ultra Low Input to prepare fractions that had low cell numbers.

The authors made TCR cDNA by 5'RACE template switching, adding a universal primer site and UMIs. TCRdb reanalysed the 5' RACE reads using MiXCR and keeps one entry per CDR3 protein. The sample contains about 550,000 distinct CDR3 sequences, around 21% of which appear only once. Note on this clonotype: Its specificity is not known.

General study points: The booster response re-showed most primary clones: around 96% CD4, more than 70% CD8. Weaker in magnitude, the secondary response showed a faster peak on day 5 versus 15.

This TCR derives from a man aged 25 to 40 who received the YFV17D yellow fever vaccine. Here the sequenced sample was PBMCs, taken 15 days after the yellow fever booster vaccination.

The CDR3 DNA sequence: TGTGCCAGCAGTTACTCGATGAGCCATTCCTACAATGAGCAGTTCTTC. Its protein is CASSYSMSHSYNEQFF. V and J are TRBV6-5 and TRBJ2-1; D not resolved. Germline V gene lookup returns CDR1 MNHEY and CDR2 SVGAGI. V lost 0 bases and J lost 1, with 10 bases in between. The CDR3 runs to 16 residues.